The entry below gives a single T cell receptor beta chain sequence along with its context. Its antigen is as yet unknown. The data derive from a study of beta chain features in type 1 diabetes. Study-level findings and limits: The VDJ junctions of type 1 diabetes patients carried fewer insertions and more deletions.

Sequencing targeted expressed TCRB transcripts, as all isolated RNA had been reverse transcribed. Libraries were prepared by immunoSEQ multiplex PCR; TCRdb keeps only in-frame clonotypes and omits some of them. In the table there are 240,000 or so clones, 27% of which are singletons. CDR3 length equals 10 residues. Germline CDR1 reads DFQATT; CDR2 reads SNEGSKA (reference sequence). V lost 5 bases to trimming and J lost 6 bases, with 6 bases between them. The source of this sequence is a man in his thirties or forties in good health. This chain connects TRBV20-1 to TRBJ2-3; tentatively, D is TRBD2 (6 bases). The sample comprised central memory CD4+ T cells from blood. The CDR3: CSAGRDTQYF. The CDR3 DNA reads as TGCAGTGCTGGGAGGGATACGCAGTATTTT.